The 22 T cell receptor beta chains below come from one sample, sequenced in a study of cytomegalovirus exposure and HLA in healthy donors. The PCR was carried out with 60 Vbeta primers and 13 Jbeta primers. Libraries were prepared by immunoSEQ multiplex PCR; TCRdb keeps only in-frame clonotypes and omits some of them. The repertoire holds about 120,000 clones, with 75% to 80% as singletons. The sample was PBMCs. The receptors come from a woman aged 25 to 39 in good health and CMV-seropositive.

Concerning this clone: The junction and the germline gene differ at one end; a read error may be behind it. The chain carries TRBV7-9 and TRBJ2-3, with 7 bases identical to TRBD2. The CDR3 is made up of 17 amino acids. Germline values: CDR1 SEHNR, CDR2 FQNEAQ (reference sequence). The CDR3 DNA is TGTTCCAGCACTCAATTACCATTGGGGAGGGGCCGGGATACGCAGTATTTT. It encodes CSSTQLPLGRGRDTQYF.

V gene TRBV30 combines with J gene TRBJ1-3, with TRBD1 as a possible D gene (6 bases). From germline, CDR1 is GTSNPN and CDR2 SVGIG (reference sequence). The germline V and J ends were trimmed by 1 base and 3 bases, with 13 bases remaining between them. The length of the CDR3 is 15 residues. CDR3 nucleotides: TGTGCCTGGAGTGCGGACAGCCTCTTTGGAAACACCATATATTTT. Protein: CAWSADSLFGNTIYF.

This chain joins TRBV9 and TRBJ2-1; D is possibly TRBD1 (6 bases). Germline CDR1 is SGDLS and CDR2 is YYNGEE. This CDR3 is 15 amino acids long. The ends were cut back, 4 bases at V and 3 bases at J, with 14 bases in the middle. CDR3 in DNA: TGTGCCAGCAGCAACCACAGGGAATACTACAATGAGCAGTTCTTC. Its protein product is CASSNHREYYNEQFF.

The chain combines TRBV27 with TRBJ2-3, with a possible D match to TRBD2 (6 bases). CDR1 is MNHEY and CDR2 is SMNVEV in the germline V gene (reference sequence). Trimming pared 7 bases from V and 11 bases from J, leaving 19 bases between. CDR3 length: 13 amino acids. As DNA, the CDR3 is TGTGCCAGCACCCGCGGTGGAGGGTTAGGGCAGTATTTT. It is translated as CASTRGGGLGQYF.

The chain combines TRBV6-5 with TRBJ2-5; possible D gene TRBD2, 5 bases. Matching the DNA end better, TRBJ2-7 makes the J call doubtful. CDR1 and CDR2 from the germline V gene are MNHEY and SVGAGI. The length of the CDR3 is 14 residues. CDR3 in amino acids: CASSYRRTGGEQYF. Here the CDR3 DNA reads TGTGCCAGCAGTTACAGGAGGACCGGTGGCGAGCAGTACTTC.

The chain is built from TRBV5-4 and TRBJ2-7; 10 bases line up with TRBD1. The CDR3 is 15 amino acids. Germline-derived CDR1 and CDR2 are SGHNT and YYREEE (reference sequence). Unmatched junction bases numbered 10, after V lost 4 bases and J lost 6 bases. The chain's CDR3 is CASSADRGRSSEQYF. The CDR3 DNA is TGTGCCAGCAGCGCTGACAGGGGGCGAAGTAGCGAGCAGTACTTC.

CDR3 loop: CASSQAGLGTYNEQFF. In DNA, the CDR3 is TGTGCCAGCAGTCAGGCGGGACTGGGAACCTACAATGAGCAGTTCTTC. The chain carries TRBV2 and TRBJ2-1; D might be TRBD2 (6 bases). Germline lookup yields CDR1 SNHLY and CDR2 FYNNEI. The CDR3 loop spans 16 amino acids. V was cut by 5 bases and J by 2 bases, with 16 bases left in between.

This chain links TRBV12-5 with TRBJ2-5; TRBD1 is a possible D gene (6 bases). The V and J ends lost 5 bases and 7 bases respectively, with 14 bases between them. CDR1 and CDR2 (germline): LGHNT, FRNRAP. This CDR3 is 13 amino acids long. CDR3 in DNA: TGTGCTAGTGGTGGGGGCGAATTCGGGACCCAGTACTTC. Encoded protein: CASGGGEFGTQYF.

This clone has just a few counts. The V call is TRBV6-5, the J call TRBJ2-1; D unclear. Trimming took off 6 bases at V and 8 bases at J, with 11 bases between the two ends. CDR1 is MNHEY and CDR2 is SVGAGI in the germline V gene. CDR3 length: 12 residues. The CDR3 DNA reads as TGTGCCAGCAGGCCCAATCCGGATGAGCAGTTCTTC. Protein: CASRPNPDEQFF.

CDR3 loop: CASSSSLGGRPTYEQYF. The CDR3 DNA reads TGTGCCAGCAGCAGCTCCCTGGGGGGAAGGCCCACCTACGAGCAGTACTTC. This rearrangement joins TRBV11-2 to TRBJ2-7; possible D gene TRBD2, 6 bases. Germline lookup yields CDR1 SGHAT and CDR2 FQNNGV. V was cut by 5 bases and J by 2 bases, with 22 bases left in between. This CDR3 is 17 amino acids long.

The V call is TRBV30, the J call TRBJ2-5; 9 nucleotides align to TRBD1. With V trimmed by 4 bases and J by 7 bases, 10 bases remained unmatched. Germline assignment: CDR1 GTSNPN and CDR2 SVGIG (reference sequence). The CDR3 is 14 amino acids. CDR3 nucleotides: TGTGCCTGGAAGACACAGGGGGCGAGTGCGACCCAGTACTTC. This encodes CAWKTQGASATQYF.

This rearrangement joins TRBV4-3 to TRBJ1-2; 10 bases are a match to TRBD1. The CDR3 contains 17 residues. The V gene's germline CDR1 is LGHNA and CDR2 YSLEER. Trimming at V came to 2 bases and at J to 5 bases, leaving 11 bases not matched to a gene. CDR3 loop: CASSQIGQGERQYGYTF. Written as DNA, the CDR3 is TGCGCCAGCAGCCAAATAGGACAGGGGGAGCGGCAATATGGCTACACCTTC.

V is TRBV4-3 and J is TRBJ1-5; D gene unclear. Germline-derived CDR1 and CDR2 are LGHNA and YSLEER. V lost 4 bases to trimming and J lost 7 bases, with 11 bases between them. The CDR3 is made up of 13 amino acids. The CDR3 bases are TGCGCCAGCAGCCCAGCGGTGGGACAGCCCCAGCATTTT. Translating gives CASSPAVGQPQHF.

This clone occurred once. The V and J genes are TRBV11-2 and TRBJ1-2, with TRBD1 matching over 8 bases. Germline CDR1 SGHAT, CDR2 FQNNGV. This CDR3 region has 17 residues. Trimming removed 1 base from V and 6 bases from J; junction bases left unmatched: 13. The CDR3 DNA sequence: TGTGCCAGCAGCTTAGGGAGTGATCCAGGGGGCGCGAATGGCTACACCTTC. Translated, it gives CASSLGSDPGGANGYTF.

The J gene is TRBJ1-2, the V gene TRBV19; D remains unclear. Trimming pared 7 bases from V and 4 bases from J, leaving 13 bases between. Per germline, CDR1 LNHDA and CDR2 SQIVND (reference sequence). The CDR3 length is 13 residues. CDR3 sequence reads: CASNLGRPYGYTF. The CDR3 coding sequence is TGTGCCAGTAATCTGGGGAGGCCCTATGGCTACACCTTC. The full variable domain, rest sourced from reference TRBV19 and TRBJ1-2, is DGGITQSPKYLFRKEGQNVTLSCEQNLNHDAMYWYRQDPGQGLRLIYYSQIVNDFQKGDIAEGYSVSREKKESFPLTVTSAQKNPTAFYLCASNLGRPYGYTFGSGTRLTVV.

This chain joins TRBV28 and TRBJ1-3, with D unclear. This CDR3 spans 15 amino acids. Germline V gene sequence: CDR1 MDHEN, CDR2 SYDVKM. Trimming took off 2 bases at V and 0 bases at J, with 8 bases between the two ends. CDR3 DNA: TGTGCCAGCAGTTTACAGTTCTTCTCTGGAAACACCATATATTTT. Protein: CASSLQFFSGNTIYF.

This rearrangement joins TRBV4-3 to TRBJ1-2; 7 bases align to TRBD1. The CDR3 spans 14 residues. Germline V CDR1 and CDR2: LGHNA, YSLEER. V dropped 1 base and J dropped 2; count of bases not matched to a gene: 1. The CDR3 sequence: CASSQAGQNYGYTF. In DNA, the CDR3 is TGCGCCAGCAGCCAAGCGGGACAGAACTATGGCTACACCTTC.

V gene TRBV27 combines with J gene TRBJ2-1, with D possibly being TRBD2 (6 bases). Germline CDR1 MNHEY, CDR2 SMNVEV (reference sequence). This CDR3 spans 14 amino acids. V was cut by 3 bases and J by 3 bases, with 9 bases left in between. CDR3 residues: CASSFWGGYNEQFF. CDR3 in DNA: TGTGCCAGCAGTTTTTGGGGAGGCTACAATGAGCAGTTCTTC.

The chain links TRBV5-1 to TRBJ1-3, with TRBD1 matching 8 bases. Unmatched junction bases numbered 10, after V lost 3 bases and J lost 2 bases. The CDR3 length is 17 residues. In germline, CDR1 is SGHRS, CDR2 YFSETQ. CDR3 DNA sequence: TGCGCCAGCAGCTCGGGGCGACAGGGGAAGGCTGGAAACACCATATATTTT. Its translation: CASSSGRQGKAGNTIYF. The variable domain in full, with the rest retrieved from reference TRBV5-1 and TRBJ1-3, is KAGVTQTPRYLIKTRGQQVTLSCSPISGHRSVSWYQQTPGQGLQFLFEYFSETQRNKGNFPGRFSGRQFSNSRSEMNVSTLELGDSALYLCASSSGRQGKAGNTIYFGEGSWLTVV.

This chain joins TRBV13 and TRBJ2-7, with 11 bases that match TRBD1. CDR3 length: 17 amino acids. Germline values: CDR1 PRHDT, CDR2 FYEKMQ (reference sequence). Trimming cost V 6 bases and J 3 bases; bases outside gene matches: 13. CDR3 in amino acids: CASSRGDRGAVGYEQYF. The CDR3 nucleotides are TGTGCCAGCAGTAGGGGGGACAGGGGGGCGGTTGGCTACGAGCAGTACTTC.

The CDR3 DNA follows: TGCGCCAGCAGCACCGGACTAGCGGGGGGAAGCTCCTACAATGAGCAGTTCTTC. It yields the protein CASSTGLAGGSSYNEQFF. V and J are TRBV5-1 and TRBJ2-1; 14 bases are shared with TRBD2. This CDR3 is 18 amino acids long. The germline CDR1 and CDR2 sequences are SGHRS and YFSETQ. The trim removed 4 bases at V and 0 bases at J, leaving 6 bases unmatched. Full variable domain (remainder filled in from reference TRBV5-1 and TRBJ2-1): KAGVTQTPRYLIKTRGQQVTLSCSPISGHRSVSWYQQTPGQGLQFLFEYFSETQRNKGNFPGRFSGRQFSNSRSEMNVSTLELGDSALYLCASSTGLAGGSSYNEQFFGPGTRLTVL.

V gene TRBV9 combines with J gene TRBJ2-7; 7 bases map to TRBD1. V shed 1 base, J shed 4 bases, and the junction held 5 bases outside the gene matches. This CDR3 has 14 residues. The germline V gene encodes CDR1 SGDLS and CDR2 YYNGEE. The CDR3 nucleotides read TGTGCCAGCAGCGTAACCGGGACAGCATACGAGCAGTACTTC. It translates to CASSVTGTAYEQYF.